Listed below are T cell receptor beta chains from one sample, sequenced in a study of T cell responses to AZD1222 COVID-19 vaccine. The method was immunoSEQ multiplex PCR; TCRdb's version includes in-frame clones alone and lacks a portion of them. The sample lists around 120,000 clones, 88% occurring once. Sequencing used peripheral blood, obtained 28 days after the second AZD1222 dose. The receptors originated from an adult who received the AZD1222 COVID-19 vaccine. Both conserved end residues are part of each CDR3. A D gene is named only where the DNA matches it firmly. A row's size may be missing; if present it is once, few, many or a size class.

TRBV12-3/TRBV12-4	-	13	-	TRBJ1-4	TGTGCCAGCAGTTTAGGTCGAGCTGAAAAACTGTTTTTT	CASSLGRAEKLFF
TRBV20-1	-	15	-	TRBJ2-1	TGCAGTGCTAGTAGGGGGATAGCTCGGTGGAATGAGCAGTTCTTC	CSASRGIARWNEQFF
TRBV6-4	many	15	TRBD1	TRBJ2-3	TGTGCCAGCAGTGCCTCCGGGACAGGGGGCGATACGCAGTATTTT	CASSASGTGGDTQYF
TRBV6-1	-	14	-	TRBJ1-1	TGTGCCAGCAGTGAGGTCAACATGAACACTGAAGCTTTCTTT	CASSEVNMNTEAFF
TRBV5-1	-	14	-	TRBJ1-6	TGCGCCAGCAGCCCGGACCAGGGGTATTCACCCCTCCACTTT	CASSPDQGYSPLHF
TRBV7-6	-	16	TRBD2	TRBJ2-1	TGTGCCAGCAGCTTGACTAGCGGGGGCTCCTACAATGAGCAGTTCTTC	CASSLTSGGSYNEQFF
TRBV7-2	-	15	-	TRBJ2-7	TGTGCCAGCAGCTTAGCGACGGCGAGCTCCTACGAGCAGTACTTC	CASSLATASSYEQYF
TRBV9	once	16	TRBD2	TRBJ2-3	TGTGCCAGCAGCGTAGAGCCAGCGGGGGTAACAGATACGCAGTATTTT	CASSVEPAGVTDTQYF
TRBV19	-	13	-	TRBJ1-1	TGTGCCAGTAGTAGTTTGCGGGGCACTGAAGCTTTCTTT	CASSSLRGTEAFF
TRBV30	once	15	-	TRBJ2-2	TGTGCCTGGAGTGTACTCCCCTTTACAGCCGGGGAGCTGTTTTTT	CAWSVLPFTAGELFF
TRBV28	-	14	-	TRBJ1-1	TGTGCCAGCCAGGGAGGGAGATCTTACACTGAAGCTTTCTTT	CASQGGRSYTEAFF
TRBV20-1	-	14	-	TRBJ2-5	TGCAGTGCTAGTTCCTTTTGGGGAGAAGAGACCCAGTACTTC	CSASSFWGEETQYF
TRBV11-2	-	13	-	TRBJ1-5	TGTGCCAGCAGCTTAAACCCGGGTCAGCCCCAGCATTTT	CASSLNPGQPQHF
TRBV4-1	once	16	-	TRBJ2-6	TGCGCCAGCAGCCAGGCACACCTCTCTGGGGCCAACGTCCTGACTTTC	CASSQAHLSGANVLTF
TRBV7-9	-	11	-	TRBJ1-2	TGTGCCAGCAGCTGGGGGTATGGCTACACCTTC	CASSWGYGYTF
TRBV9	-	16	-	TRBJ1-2	TGTGCCAGCAGCGTAGGGCCCCAGAGGGTTGGGAATGGCTACACCTTC	CASSVGPQRVGNGYTF
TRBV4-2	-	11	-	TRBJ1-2	TGTGCCAGCAGCCAATCCAAGGAGTGCACCTTC	CASSQSKECTF
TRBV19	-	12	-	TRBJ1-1	TGTGCCAGTAGTTACGGGGAGGTTGAAGCTTTCTTT	CASSYGEVEAFF
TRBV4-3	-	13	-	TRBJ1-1	TGCGCCAGCAGCCTCGGGCCGAACACTGAAGCTTTCTTT	CASSLGPNTEAFF
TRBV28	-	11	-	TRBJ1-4	TGTGCCAGCAGTTTGGGTGAAAAACTGTTTTTT	CASSLGEKLFF
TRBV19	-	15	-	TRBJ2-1	TGTGCCAGTAGAACAGACAGGAGCTCCTACAATGAGCAGTTCTTC	CASRTDRSSYNEQFF
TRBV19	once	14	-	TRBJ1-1	TGTGCCAGTAGTATTAATCCGGGGAACACTGAAGCTTTCTTT	CASSINPGNTEAFF
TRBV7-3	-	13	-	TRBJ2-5	TGTGCCACCTCGAAGGGTCGGCAAGAGACCCAGTACTTC	CATSKGRQETQYF
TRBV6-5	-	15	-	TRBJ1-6	TGTGCCAGCAGTAGGACCGTTTTTGATAATTCACCCCTCCACTTT	CASSRTVFDNSPLHF